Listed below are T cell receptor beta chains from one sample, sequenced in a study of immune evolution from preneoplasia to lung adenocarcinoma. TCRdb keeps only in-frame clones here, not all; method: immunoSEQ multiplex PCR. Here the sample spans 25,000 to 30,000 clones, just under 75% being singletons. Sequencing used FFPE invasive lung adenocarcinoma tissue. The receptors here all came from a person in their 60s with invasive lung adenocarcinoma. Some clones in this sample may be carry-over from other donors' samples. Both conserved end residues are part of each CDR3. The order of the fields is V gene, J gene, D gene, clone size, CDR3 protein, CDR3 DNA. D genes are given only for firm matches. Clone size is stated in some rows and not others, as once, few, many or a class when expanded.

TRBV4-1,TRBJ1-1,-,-,CASSQFFGGSGIPNTEAFF,TGCGCCAGCAGCCAATTTTTTGGGGGCAGCGGGATTCCAAACACTGAAGCTTTCTTT
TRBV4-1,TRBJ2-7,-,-,CASSPRGGGTQGAYEQYF,TGCGCCAGCAGCCCCCGAGGGGGGGGGACCCAGGGGGCCTACGAGCAGTACTTC
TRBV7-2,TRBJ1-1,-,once,CASSKRTDMNTEAFF,TGCGCCAGCAGCAAACGAACAGATATGAACACTGAAGCTTTCTTT
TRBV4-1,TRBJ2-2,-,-,CASTRTGELFF,TGCGCCAGCACCCGCACCGGGGAGCTGTTTTTT
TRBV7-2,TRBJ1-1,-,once,CASSLGPNVVFF,TGTGCCAGCAGCTTAGGCCCCAACGTGGTTTTCTTT
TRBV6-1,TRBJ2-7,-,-,CASSEYPQYEQYF,TGTGCCAGCAGCGAATACCCCCAATACGAGCAGTACTTC
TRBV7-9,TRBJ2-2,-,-,CASSSRYSITGELFF,TGTGCCAGCAGCTCCCGGTACAGTATTACCGGGGAGCTGTTTTTT
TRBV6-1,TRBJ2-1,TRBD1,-,CASSADRAGEQFF,TGTGCCAGCAGTGCGGACAGGGCGGGTGAGCAGTTCTTC
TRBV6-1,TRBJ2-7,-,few,CASNRKSYEQYF,TGTGCCAGCAATAGGAAGTCCTACGAGCAGTACTTC
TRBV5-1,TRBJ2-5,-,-,CASSLEQSLPPGTQYF,TGCGCCAGCAGCTTGGAACAGTCCCTGCCCCCAGGGACCCAGTACTTC
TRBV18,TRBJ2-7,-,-,CASSPPAGEDHSYEQYF,TGTGCCAGCTCACCACCAGCAGGAGAGGACCACTCCTACGAGCAGTACTTC
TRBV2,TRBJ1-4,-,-,CASTRDFNEKLFF,TGTGCCAGCACCAGGGACTTTAATGAAAAACTGTTTTTT
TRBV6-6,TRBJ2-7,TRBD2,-,CASSYQRGYEQYF,TGTGCCAGCAGTTATCAGCGGGGCTACGAGCAGTACTTC
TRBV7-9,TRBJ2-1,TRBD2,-,CASSPAGDYFTYNEQFF,TGTGCCAGCAGCCCTGCGGGGGACTACTTTACCTACAATGAGCAGTTCTTC
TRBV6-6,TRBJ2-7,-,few,CASSYAPQGGEQYF,TGTGCCAGCAGTTACGCCCCACAGGGAGGCGAGCAGTACTTC
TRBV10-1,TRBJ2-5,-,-,CASRSSGQETQYF,TGCGCCAGCAGGTCTTCGGGCCAAGAGACCCAGTACTTC
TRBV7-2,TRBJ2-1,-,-,CASSTYLDNEQFF,TGTGCCAGCAGCACCTACTTAGACAATGAGCAGTTCTTC
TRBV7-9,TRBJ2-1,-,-,CASVRDLIYNEQFF,TGTGCCAGCGTACGGGACCTAATATACAATGAGCAGTTCTTC
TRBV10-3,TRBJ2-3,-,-,CAISESQGLTDTQYF,TGTGCCATCAGTGAGTCGCAGGGGTTGACAGATACGCAGTATTTT
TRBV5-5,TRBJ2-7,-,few,CASSLSPTPREQYF,TGTGCCAGCAGCTTGTCTCCGACCCCCAGGGAGCAGTACTTC
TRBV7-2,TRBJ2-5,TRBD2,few,CASSRLAGSQETQYF,TGTGCCAGCAGTAGACTAGCGGGCAGCCAAGAGACCCAGTACTTC
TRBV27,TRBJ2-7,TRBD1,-,CASSGTASGQYF,TGTGCCAGCAGTGGGACAGCCTCGGGGCAGTACTTC
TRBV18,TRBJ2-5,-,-,CASSLVMRGGETQYF,TGTGCCAGCTCACTGGTGATGAGGGGAGGAGAGACCCAGTACTTC
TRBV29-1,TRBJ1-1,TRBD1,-,CSVTGVVYTEAFF,TGCAGCGTTACAGGGGTTGTGTACACTGAAGCTTTCTTT
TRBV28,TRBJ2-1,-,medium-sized,CASSLWRDNEQFF,TGTGCCAGCAGTTTATGGAGGGACAATGAGCAGTTCTTC
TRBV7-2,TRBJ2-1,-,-,CASSLSSSSYNEQFF,TGTGCCAGCAGCTTATCCTCTAGCTCCTACAATGAGCAGTTCTTC
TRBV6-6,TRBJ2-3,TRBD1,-,CASSFRQGEGDTQYF,TGTGCCAGCAGTTTTCGGCAGGGGGAAGGTGATACGCAGTATTTT
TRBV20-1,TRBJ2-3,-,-,CSARNADTQYF,TGCAGTGCTAGAAACGCAGATACGCAGTATTTT
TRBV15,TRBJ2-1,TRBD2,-,CATSRGGLAGGKFF,TGTGCCACCAGCAGAGGAGGTCTAGCGGGAGGCAAGTTCTTC
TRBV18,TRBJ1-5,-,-,CASSPIQASNQPQHF,TGTGCCAGCTCACCAATCCAGGCTAGCAATCAGCCCCAGCATTTT
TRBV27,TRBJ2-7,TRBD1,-,CASSLRGGLGSYEQYF,TGTGCCAGCAGCTTGCGAGGGGGCCTCGGTTCCTACGAGCAGTACTTC
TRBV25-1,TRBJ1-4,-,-,CASSDSGREKLFF,TGTGCCAGCAGTGACTCAGGGCGGGAAAAACTGTTTTTT
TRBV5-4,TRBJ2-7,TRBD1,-,CASSFLDRARSYEQYF,TGTGCCAGCAGCTTCTTGGACAGGGCTCGCTCCTACGAGCAGTACTTC
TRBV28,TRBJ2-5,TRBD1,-,CASSDTGELETQYF,TGTGCCAGCAGTGATACAGGGGAGCTGGAGACCCAGTACTTC
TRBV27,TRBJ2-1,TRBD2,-,CASREGTSGQFF,TGTGCCAGCAGAGAAGGGACTAGCGGGCAGTTCTTC
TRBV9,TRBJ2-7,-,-,CASSPRSGNGEQYF,TGTGCCAGCAGCCCTCGGTCCGGCAACGGCGAGCAGTACTTC
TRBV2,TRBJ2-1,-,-,CASDAGAPVF,TGTGCCAGCGATGCGGGGGCCCCTGTCTTC
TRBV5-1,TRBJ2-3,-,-,CASSAGEGDTQYF,TGCGCCAGCAGCGCCGGAGAGGGAGATACGCAGTATTTT
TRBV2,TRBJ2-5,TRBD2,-,CASNRLARQETQYF,TGTGCCAGCAACCGACTAGCAAGACAAGAGACCCAGTACTTC
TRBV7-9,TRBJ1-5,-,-,CASSSGGLGDQPQHF,TGTGCCAGCAGCTCTGGGGGGCTCGGGGATCAGCCCCAGCATTTT
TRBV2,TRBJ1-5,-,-,CASSDRAGRYSNQPQHF,TGTGCCAGCAGCGACCGGGCAGGCCGCTATAGCAATCAGCCCCAGCATTTT
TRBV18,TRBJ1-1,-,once,CASSSRDRFPEAFF,TGTGCCAGCTCATCGAGAGACAGATTCCCTGAAGCTTTCTTT
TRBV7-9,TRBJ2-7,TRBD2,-,CASSLALAGATLEQYF,TGTGCCAGCAGCTTAGCGCTGGCGGGAGCCACTCTGGAGCAGTACTTC
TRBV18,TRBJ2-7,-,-,CVSSLGGQNEQYF,TGTGTCAGCTCATTGGGGGGACAGAACGAGCAGTACTTC
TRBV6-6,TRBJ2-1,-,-,CASPPYNEQFF,TGTGCCAGCCCCCCCTACAATGAGCAGTTCTTC
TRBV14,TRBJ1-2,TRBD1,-,CASSQDGPGTGGVRYGYTF,TGTGCCAGCAGCCAAGATGGCCCCGGGACAGGGGGTGTAAGGTATGGCTACACCTTC
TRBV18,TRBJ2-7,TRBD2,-,CASSPAGGAGLYEQYF,TGTGCCAGCTCACCAGCGGGGGGAGCGGGACTTTACGAGCAGTACTTC
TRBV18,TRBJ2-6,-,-,CASSRTAQSSGANVLTF,TGTGCCAGCTCACGAACAGCCCAAAGCTCTGGGGCCAACGTCCTGACTTTC
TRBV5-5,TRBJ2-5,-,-,CASSWGPNQETQYF,TGTGCCAGCAGCTGGGGACCGAACCAAGAGACCCAGTACTTC